The 21 T cell receptor beta chains reported below all come from one sample, sequenced in a study of long-term antiretroviral therapy in people with HIV. Runs used v3.0 of the immunoSEQ assay and were done at survey level. Sequencing used immunoSEQ multiplex PCR; TCRdb keeps in-frame clones, though not all of them. The table includes tens of thousands of clones, around 87% detected once. The specimen comprised unsorted PBMCs, sampled 2.6 to 2.8 years after starting antiretroviral therapy. These receptors were obtained from a man aged 40-49 years with HIV.

The rearrangement uses TRBV7-9 and TRBJ2-3; 11 bases agree with TRBD2. Germline loops: CDR1 SEHNR, CDR2 FQNEAQ (reference sequence). The CDR3 runs to 16 residues. Trimming cost V 5 bases and J 4 bases; bases outside gene matches: 8. CDR3 nucleotide sequence: TGTGCCAGCAGCCGGGGACTAGCGGAAGGGGCAGATACGCAGTATTTT. Protein sequence: CASSRGLAEGADTQYF.

The V call is TRBV7-2, the J call TRBJ1-2; D ambiguous. CDR3 length equals 13 residues. Germline V CDR1 and CDR2: SGHTA, FQGNSA. Trimming pared 5 bases from V and 6 bases from J, leaving 13 bases between. The CDR3 DNA reads TGTGCCAGCAGCCGAAATGCTAGGGATGGCTACACCTTC. It codes for CASSRNARDGYTF.

The rearrangement uses TRBV4-1 and TRBJ1-2; the D gene is possibly TRBD1 (5 bases). Germline V gene sequence: CDR1 MGHRA, CDR2 YSYEKL. The length of the CDR3 is 15 residues. Between the trimmed V and J ends, which lost 2 bases and 3 bases, there was a span of 13 bases. The CDR3 spells CASSQMVVGDYGYTF. CDR3 nucleotides: TGCGCCAGCAGCCAAATGGTGGTGGGGGACTATGGCTACACCTTC.

The chain uses TRBV28 and TRBJ1-1, with no clear D. Germline lookup yields CDR1 MDHEN and CDR2 SYDVKM. V gave up 3 bases and J gave up 1 base, with 9 bases separating them. The CDR3 contains 14 residues. The CDR3 DNA follows: TGTGCCAGCAGTTTGATTGTCCAGAACACTGAAGCTTTCTTT. Protein sequence: CASSLIVQNTEAFF.

This rearrangement joins TRBV15 to TRBJ2-7; D not resolved. The germline V gene encodes CDR1 LNHNV and CDR2 YYDKDF (reference sequence). V lost 0 bases and J lost 0, with 9 bases in between. This CDR3 is 15 amino acids long. The CDR3 here is CATSRDSRLSYEQYF. The CDR3 nucleotides are TGTGCCACCAGCAGAGACAGCCGGCTCTCCTACGAGCAGTACTTC.

The chain recombines TRBV7-9 with TRBJ2-5; D is unclear. The length of the CDR3 is 12 residues. V lost 6 bases and J 2 bases, leaving 7 bases between the germline ends. CDR1 is SEHNR, CDR2 FQNEAQ, per germline (reference sequence). CDR3 sequence reads: CASRLLQETQYF. CDR3 bases: TGTGCCAGCAGACTGCTTCAAGAGACCCAGTACTTC.

The V call is TRBV11-1, the J call TRBJ1-1; 9 nucleotides match TRBD1. The CDR3 covers 15 residues. V gave up 3 bases and J gave up 1 base; unmatched junction bases: 3. CDR1 SGHAT and CDR2 FQDESV come from the germline V gene (reference sequence). In nucleotides, the CDR3 is TGTGCCAGCAGCTTCGGGACAGGGCGGAACACTGAAGCTTTCTTT. Translating it yields CASSFGTGRNTEAFF.

This clone was seen a single time. The chain is built from TRBV6-6 and TRBJ2-1; D perhaps matches TRBD2 (6 bases). Germline V gene sequence: CDR1 MNHNY, CDR2 SVGAGI (reference sequence). CDR3 length equals 15 residues. V lost 6 bases, J lost 7 bases, and 19 bases lay in between. CDR3 DNA sequence: TGTGCCAGCAGCCCTCCGGGACTCTTTAGGAATGAGCAGTTCTTC. Translating it yields CASSPPGLFRNEQFF.

This chain connects TRBV28 to TRBJ1-2, with a tentative D call TRBD1 (6 bases). Germline loops: CDR1 MDHEN, CDR2 SYDVKM. The CDR3 spans 16 residues. Trimming removed 5 bases from V and 3 bases from J, with 19 bases in between. CDR3 region: CASSPRGRPLDYGYTF. The CDR3 DNA reads TGTGCCAGCAGTCCCAGGGGCCGCCCATTGGACTATGGCTACACCTTC.

The V and J genes are TRBV27 and TRBJ2-4; 7 bases agree with TRBD1. After removal of 2 bases from V and 0 bases from J, the junction contained 10 bases not matched to a gene. CDR1 is MNHEY and CDR2 is SMNVEV in the germline V gene (reference sequence). The length of the CDR3 is 18 residues. The CDR3 coding sequence is TGTGCCAGCAGTTTAAAGGGGGCAGGACCGGTAGCCAAAAACATTCAGTACTTC. It is translated as CASSLKGAGPVAKNIQYF.

The chain links TRBV29-1 to TRBJ2-3, with D maybe TRBD1 (6 bases). V shed 6 bases and J shed 3 bases, with 16 bases lying between them. Germline V gene data show CDR1 as SQVTM and CDR2 as ANQGSEA. This CDR3 is 14 amino acids long. CDR3 sequence reads: CSVQRADRTDTQYF. Written as DNA, the CDR3 is TGCAGCGTACAAAGGGCTGACAGGACAGATACGCAGTATTTT.

The chain is built from TRBV19 and TRBJ2-5; the D gene is possibly TRBD1 (6 bases). V was pared by 5 bases and J by 2 bases, with 18 bases between. Germline loops: CDR1 LNHDA, CDR2 SQIVND (reference sequence). This CDR3 has 16 residues. Here the CDR3 DNA reads TGTGCCAGTAGTGTAAGAAGACAGGTGATGCAAGAGACCCAGTACTTC. It codes for CASSVRRQVMQETQYF. The full variable domain, in which reference TRBV19 and TRBJ2-5 provide the parts outside the CDR3, is DGGITQSPKYLFRKEGQNVTLSCEQNLNHDAMYWYRQDPGQGLRLIYYSQIVNDFQKGDIAEGYSVSREKKESFPLTVTSAQKNPTAFYLCASSVRRQVMQETQYFGPGTRLLVL.

This clone was seen a handful of times. The same CDR3 also results from other DNA sequences found in this sample. CDR3 sequence: CASSMDSQSTDTQYF. The CDR3 DNA follows: TGTGCCAGCAGTATGGACAGCCAGAGCACAGATACGCAGTATTTT. The chain joins TRBV6-5 to TRBJ2-3, with TRBD1 as a possible D gene (6 bases). Germline V CDR1 and CDR2: MNHEY, SVGAGI. V was trimmed by 5 bases and J by 0 bases, leaving 12 bases between them. The CDR3 sequence is 15 residues long.

The chain recombines TRBV2 with TRBJ1-1, with 7 nucleotides matching TRBD1. Unmatched junction bases numbered 6, after V lost 8 bases and J lost 6 bases. The CDR3 is made up of 12 amino acids. Per germline, CDR1 SNHLY and CDR2 FYNNEI. The CDR3 spells CASSQGIAEAFF. In DNA, the CDR3 is TGTGCCAGCTCACAGGGGATTGCTGAAGCTTTCTTT. Complete variable domain (other parts from reference TRBV2 and TRBJ1-1): EPEVTQTPSHQVTQMGQEVILRCVPISNHLYFYWYRQILGQKVEFLVSFYNNEISEKSEIFDDQFSVERPDGSNFTLKIRSTKLEDSAMYFCASSQGIAEAFFGQGTRLTVV.

V gene TRBV28 combines with J gene TRBJ1-2; TRBD1 agrees at 8 bases. The ends lost 3 bases at V and 3 bases at J; junction bases unmatched: 9. The length of the CDR3 is 16 residues. CDR1 and CDR2 (germline): MDHEN, SYDVKM. The CDR3: CASSLVSGGADYGYTF. The CDR3 DNA sequence: TGTGCCAGCAGTTTGGTTTCAGGGGGCGCGGACTATGGCTACACCTTC.

The V and J genes are TRBV7-9 and TRBJ2-1; D is unclear. The V end was cut by 1 base, the J end by 6 bases, with 7 bases between. Germline V gene lookup returns CDR1 SEHNR and CDR2 FQNEAQ (reference sequence). The length of the CDR3 is 13 residues. In DNA, the CDR3 is TGTGCCAGCAGCTTAGGGGCGAGCAATGAGCAGTTCTTC. It encodes CASSLGASNEQFF.

The V gene is TRBV28, the J gene TRBJ1-4; no clear D. CDR3 size: 13 residues. V was clipped by 8 bases and J by 7 bases, with 14 bases between them. Germline V CDR1 and CDR2: MDHEN, SYDVKM. CDR3 bases: TGTGCCAGCCGGAGCGGGGTTGGTGAAAAACTGTTTTTT. This encodes CASRSGVGEKLFF.

The rearrangement joins TRBV4-1 to TRBJ1-2; D may be TRBD1 (6 bases). Germline CDR1 MGHRA, CDR2 YSYEKL. V lost 4 bases and J lost 4, with 13 bases in between. The CDR3 is 14 residues long. CDR3 DNA sequence: TGCGCCAGCAGCCCCGCGACAGGCTTCTATGGCTACACCTTC. It is translated as CASSPATGFYGYTF.

The chain combines TRBV19 with TRBJ1-5, with D unresolved. Trimming took off 3 bases at V and 0 bases at J, with 9 bases between the two ends. The CDR3 length is 15 residues. Germline CDR1 LNHDA, CDR2 SQIVND (reference sequence). The chain's CDR3 is CASSIRGYSNQPQHF. Written as DNA, the CDR3 is TGTGCCAGTAGTATCCGGGGTTATAGCAATCAGCCCCAGCATTTT.

V and J are TRBV27 and TRBJ2-3, with TRBD2 matching over 9 bases. CDR3 size: 18 residues. The V segment lost 1 base and the J segment 3 bases; nucleotides outside the gene matches: 11. Germline lookup yields CDR1 MNHEY and CDR2 SMNVEV (reference sequence). Here the CDR3 DNA reads TGTGCCAGCAGTTTATTCCTCTCTAGCGGGGAGAAGACAGATACGCAGTATTTT. Amino acids: CASSLFLSSGEKTDTQYF.

The V and J genes are TRBV7-2 and TRBJ2-1; D is ambiguous. V lost 0 bases and J lost 4, with 7 bases in between. The germline CDR1 and CDR2 sequences are SGHTA and FQGNSA. The CDR3 is 14 residues long. This CDR3 reads CASSLAGRYNEQFF. The CDR3 DNA is TGTGCCAGCAGCTTAGCGGGCAGGTACAATGAGCAGTTCTTC.